The entry below describes one T cell receptor beta chain. The antigen remains unidentified. V was pared by 7 bases and J by 11 bases, with 25 bases between. CDR1 SGDLS and CDR2 YYNGEE come from the germline V gene. The CDR3 runs to 15 residues. Researchers ran the PCR with 60 Vbeta and 13 Jbeta primers. Produced via immunoSEQ multiplex PCR; TCRdb's table is partial and in-frame only. The repertoire holds under 150,000 clones, around four fifths seen once, with 2% to 2.5% in the top ten. This sample is drawn from a study of cytomegalovirus exposure and HLA in healthy donors. Study details: When roughly 420 donors were genotyped, roughly 78% of them were found to fall in the Caucasian-associated ancestry cluster.

Study outcomes and limitations: The authors listed about 170 TCR beta chains as cytomegalovirus-associated. Later analysis suggested links between common viral pathogens and several top significant clusters.

V is TRBV9 and J is TRBJ2-1; D possibly corresponds to TRBD1 (8 bases). The sequencing input was PBMCs. This receptor was obtained from a man aged 30-40 years in good health and CMV-seronegative. CDR3 residues: CASSPGTGGGCKQFF. In DNA, the CDR3 is TGTGCCAGCTCTCCCGGGACAGGCGGGGGATGTAAGCAGTTCTTC.